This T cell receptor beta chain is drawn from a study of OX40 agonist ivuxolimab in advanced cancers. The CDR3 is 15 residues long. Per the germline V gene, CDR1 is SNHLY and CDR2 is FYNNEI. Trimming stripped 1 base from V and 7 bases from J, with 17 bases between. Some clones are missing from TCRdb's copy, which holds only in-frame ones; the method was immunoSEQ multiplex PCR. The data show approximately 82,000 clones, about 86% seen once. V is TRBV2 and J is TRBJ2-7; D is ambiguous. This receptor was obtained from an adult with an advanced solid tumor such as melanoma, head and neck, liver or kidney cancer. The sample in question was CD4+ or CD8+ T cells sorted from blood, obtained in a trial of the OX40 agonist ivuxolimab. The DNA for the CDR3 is TGTGCCAGCAGTGAAGATAGCAGGTTCCAAGCTGAGCAGTACTTC. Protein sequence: CASSEDSRFQAEQYF.